The present TCR beta chain was sequenced within a study of TIL therapy for anti-PD-1-resistant metastatic lung cancer (dated by TCRdb to the early 2020s). The study in broad terms: Among the enrolled patients, the median age was roughly 50 years (range about 35-85), and the median tumor PD-L1 proportion score was more than 4.5%. Most of the cohort had lung adenocarcinoma, including a few EGFR-mutant tumors and two ALK-rearranged tumors, and half of the patients were either current or former smokers. Across the cohort, whole-exome sequencing showed a median non-synonymous tumor mutation burden of 1.5 mutations per megabase. T cell receptor beta sequencing of tumor and peripheral blood was used to follow clonotypes across the tumor, the expanded TIL product and serial blood samples. The research as a whole found: Generalizability was limited because the cohort was highly selected, with more treatment-naive, never-smoker and oncogene-addicted patients included than is typical. TIL culture showed high clonal turnover, with many enriched product clones undetected in the baseline tumor, suggesting clonal contraction rather than faithful expansion. The study protocol defined all tumor marker inferences as exploratory. Compared with baseline intratumoral T cells, expanded TIL cultures were more clonal and less diverse (median clonality approximately 6% vs 31%, p < 0.0001).

This clone was observed a few times. Its antigen specificity is not known. No base-level quality is on record; no much larger clone is a single base apart. CDR1 SGHNT and CDR2 YENEEA are derived from the germline V gene. Trimming removed 1 base from V and 3 bases from J, leaving 9 bases between the germline ends. Its CDR3 holds 14 amino acids, cysteine through phenylalanine. Only the CDR3 DNA is retained, 42 bases long and in frame from the first base. The immunoSEQ v3 hsTCRB kit was used to amplify TCR beta CDR3 regions from genomic DNA through bias-controlled multiplex PCR. TCR libraries were sequenced on an Illumina NextSeq 500 to around 2 million read pairs for survey level or roughly 5-6.5 million for deep level. The published analysis was carried out like this. V, D and J genes were assigned, non-productive sequences were removed, and clonality was reported by immunoSEQ Analyzer software. Repertoires were compared using productive Simpson clonality and Morisita overlap index of productive TRB rearrangements between infused TIL and blood. As stored in TCRdb, this immuneACCESS dataset retains in-frame rearrangements with V and J assigned. A fraction of the clones does not appear; measured against another copy, unresolved V genes explain less than half of the discrepancy, and the remainder lacks a known reason. D and trimming were read from the DNA, whereas the V and J calls and clone size are those reported in that table. Here the sample has thousands of clones; roughly 67% occur a single time. Of the sample, approximately 9.5% falls within the top ten clones.

Interpreted using the paper, the time point label stands for: pre-treatment sample, taken before nivolumab and TIL therapy. Baseline tumor samples were excised metastases, mostly pleural nodules or supraclavicular lymph nodes, from the same resection used to grow TIL. Before any PD-1/PD-L1 blockade was given, tumors were harvested, nivolumab was then administered, and patients who progressed went on to receive lymphodepletion, an infusion of expanded TIL, and IL-2. A phase I trial run at two centers enrolled adults with stage 4 NSCLC between late 2017 and January 2020. The samples were obtained from a phase I trial that was single-arm and open-label and tested tumor-infiltrating lymphocyte therapy combined with nivolumab in advanced non-small cell lung cancer. Portions of each resected tumor were snap-frozen in liquid nitrogen and were stored at -80 degrees C. Tumor regions of interest were chosen on H&E sections by laser-capture macrodissection, pulverized into around 15 mg aliquots, and extracted with Qiagen Allprep kits.

The TCR comes from a man aged 65-85 years with non-small cell lung cancer. The chain is assembled from TRBV11-3 and TRBJ1-2; a weak D assignment points to TRBD1 (6 bases agree). Sequencing used tumor tissue, obtained at baseline. CDR3 protein: CASSLGPGDYGYTF. The nucleotide sequence reads as follows: TGTGCCAGCAGCTTAGGGCCAGGGGACTATGGCTACACCTTC. Beyond the CDR3, the reference TRBV11-3 and TRBJ1-2 genes provide the residues; the full variable domain reads: EAGVVQSPRYKIIEKKQPVAFWCNPISGHNTLYWYLQNLGQGPELLIRYENEEAVDDSQLPKDRFSAERLKGVDSTLKIQPAELGDSAVYLCASSLGPGDYGYTFGSGTRLTVV.